One T cell receptor beta chain is described in this entry. This table comes from immunoSEQ multiplex PCR, and its TCRdb copy is limited to in-frame clones, with some not included. Among 650,000 to 800,000 clones listed, around 70% were seen once. This sample is part of a study of shared clonotypes between healthy human individuals. Across the whole study: Those who served as donors were a couple of women and three men between the ages of 18 and 49. The study used three CD4 naive, three CD4 memory, two CD8 naive and one CD8 memory plate per donor.

The TCR comes from a woman between 25 and 40 years old in good health. Sequencing was done on a sample of memory CD4+ T cells sorted from blood. Stated subset: CD45RA-negative fraction.

Here the CDR3 reads CASRQTGAGANVLTF. The CDR3 DNA follows: TGTGCCAGTAGACAAACAGGGGCAGGGGCCAACGTCCTGACTTTC. This chain uses TRBV19 with TRBJ2-6; 7 nucleotides agree with TRBD1. The CDR3 has 15 amino acids. Germline V gives CDR1 LNHDA, CDR2 SQIVND (reference sequence). V lost 6 bases to trimming and J lost 4 bases; unmatched junction nucleotides: 6.